This T cell receptor beta chain was captured by sequencing in a study of CD8+ T cells in alopecia areata. Whole-study results and caveats: Relative to normal scalp, lesional scalp, especially alopecia totalis/universalis, showed higher clonality.

The V and J ends lost 0 bases and 8 bases respectively, with 13 bases between them. CDR1 and CDR2 from the germline V gene are SQVTM and ANQGSEA. This CDR3 comprises 13 residues. In regard to this clone: The antigen is unknown.

Alopecia areata patients gave lesional scalp punch biopsies and peripheral blood samples. PBMCs yielded sorted CD4+ and CD8+ T cells. RNA was isolated and reverse transcribed to cDNA, the sequencing template. Sequenced by immunoSEQ multiplex PCR; TCRdb stores in-frame clones only, minus some. The table includes around 250,000 clones, roughly two thirds detected once. The receptor's source is a human donor with alopecia areata. Material: CD4+ T cells sorted from blood, obtained at week 0. The chain employs TRBV29-1 and TRBJ1-2; D gene unclear. The CDR3 sequence is CSVEDRGYDGYTF. The CDR3 bases are TGCAGCGTTGAAGATAGAGGGTATGACGGCTACACCTTC.